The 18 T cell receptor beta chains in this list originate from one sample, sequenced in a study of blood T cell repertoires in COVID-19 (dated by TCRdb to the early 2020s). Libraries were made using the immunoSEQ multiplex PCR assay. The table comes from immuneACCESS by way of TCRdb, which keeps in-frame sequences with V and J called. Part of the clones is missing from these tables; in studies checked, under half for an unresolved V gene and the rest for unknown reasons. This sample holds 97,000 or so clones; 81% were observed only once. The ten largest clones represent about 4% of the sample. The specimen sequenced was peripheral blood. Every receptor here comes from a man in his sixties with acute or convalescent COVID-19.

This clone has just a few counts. The CDR3: CASAMDQGFTEAFF. The CDR3, as DNA: TGTGCCAGCGCCATGGATCAGGGGTTCACTGAAGCTTTCTTT. This sequence joins TRBV7-2 and TRBJ1-1; the D gene is possibly TRBD1 (6 bases). The length of the CDR3 is 14 residues. CDR1 SGHTA and CDR2 FQGNSA come from the germline V gene. The germline V and J ends were trimmed by 8 bases and 4 bases, with 17 bases remaining between them.

CDR3 bases: TGCGCCAGCAGCGCACAGGGGCCGGGGTACACTGAAGCTTTCTTT. Protein sequence: CASSAQGPGYTEAFF. The chain is built from TRBV5-1 and TRBJ1-1; 7 nucleotides match TRBD1. The V gene's germline CDR1 is SGHRS and CDR2 YFSETQ. V lost 4 bases to trimming and J lost 3 bases; unmatched junction nucleotides: 9. This CDR3 has 15 residues. The complete variable domain, with remaining parts taken from reference TRBV5-1 and TRBJ1-1, reads KAGVTQTPRYLIKTRGQQVTLSCSPISGHRSVSWYQQTPGQGLQFLFEYFSETQRNKGNFPGRFSGRQFSNSRSEMNVSTLELGDSALYLCASSAQGPGYTEAFFGQGTRLTVV.

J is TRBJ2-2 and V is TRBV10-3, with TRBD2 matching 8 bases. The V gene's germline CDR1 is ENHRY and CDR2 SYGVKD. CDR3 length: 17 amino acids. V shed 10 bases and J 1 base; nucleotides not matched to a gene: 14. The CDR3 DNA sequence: TGTGCCAGGTTAGCGGGACTGTGGGATTTGAACACCGGGGAGCTGTTTTTT. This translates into CARLAGLWDLNTGELFF.

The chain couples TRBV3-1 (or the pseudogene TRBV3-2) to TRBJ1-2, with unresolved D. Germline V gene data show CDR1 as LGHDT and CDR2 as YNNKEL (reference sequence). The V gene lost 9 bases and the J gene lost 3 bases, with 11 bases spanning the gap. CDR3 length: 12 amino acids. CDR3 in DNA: TGTGCCAGGACGGGAGCCGACTATGGCTACACCTTC. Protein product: CARTGADYGYTF.

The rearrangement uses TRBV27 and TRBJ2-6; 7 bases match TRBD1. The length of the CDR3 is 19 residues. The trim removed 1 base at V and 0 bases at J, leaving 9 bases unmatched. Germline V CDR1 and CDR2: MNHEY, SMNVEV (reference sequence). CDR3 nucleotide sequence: TGTGCCAGCAGTTTATTTGGACAGGTCGATAGCTCTGGGGCCAACGTCCTGACTTTC. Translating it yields CASSLFGQVDSSGANVLTF.

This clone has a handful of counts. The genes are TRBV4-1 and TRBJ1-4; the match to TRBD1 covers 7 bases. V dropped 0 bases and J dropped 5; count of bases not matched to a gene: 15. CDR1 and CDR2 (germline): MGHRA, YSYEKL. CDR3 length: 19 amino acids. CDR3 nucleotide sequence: TGCGCCAGCAGCCAAGAGAGGGGGGACAGTACCTTCAAGAATGAAAAACTGTTTTTT. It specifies CASSQERGDSTFKNEKLFF.

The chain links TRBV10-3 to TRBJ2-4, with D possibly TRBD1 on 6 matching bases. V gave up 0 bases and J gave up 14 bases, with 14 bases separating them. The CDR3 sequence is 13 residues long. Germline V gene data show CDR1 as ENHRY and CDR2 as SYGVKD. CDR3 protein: CAISESTGTPEYF. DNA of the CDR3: TGTGCCATCAGTGAGTCAACCGGGACACCCGAGTACTTC.

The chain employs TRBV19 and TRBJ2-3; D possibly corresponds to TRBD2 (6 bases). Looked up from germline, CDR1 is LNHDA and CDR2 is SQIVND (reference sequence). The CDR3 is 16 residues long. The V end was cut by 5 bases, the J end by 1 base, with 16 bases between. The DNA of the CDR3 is TGTGCCAGTAGTCGTCAGCGGGTAGGGGGCACAGATACGCAGTATTTT. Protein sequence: CASSRQRVGGTDTQYF.

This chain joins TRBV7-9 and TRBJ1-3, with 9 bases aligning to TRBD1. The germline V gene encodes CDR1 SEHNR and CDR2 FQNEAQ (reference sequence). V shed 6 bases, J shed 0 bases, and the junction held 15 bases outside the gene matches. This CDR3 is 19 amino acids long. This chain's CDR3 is CASSSPGQGALISGNTIYF. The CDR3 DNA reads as TGTGCCAGCAGTTCTCCGGGACAGGGCGCTCTCATCTCTGGAAACACCATATATTTT.

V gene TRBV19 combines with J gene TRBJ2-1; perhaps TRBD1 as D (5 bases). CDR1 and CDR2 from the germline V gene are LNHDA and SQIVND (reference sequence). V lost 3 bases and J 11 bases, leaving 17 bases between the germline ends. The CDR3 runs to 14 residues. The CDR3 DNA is TGTGCCAGTAGTATTTTGACAGACCCTACCAAGCAGTTCTTC. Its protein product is CASSILTDPTKQFF.

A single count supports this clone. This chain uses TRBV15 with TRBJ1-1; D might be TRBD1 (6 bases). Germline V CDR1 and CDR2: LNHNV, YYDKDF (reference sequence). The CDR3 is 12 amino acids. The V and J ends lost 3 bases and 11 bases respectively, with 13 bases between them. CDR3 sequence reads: CATSRETGGAFF. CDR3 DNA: TGTGCCACCAGCAGGGAGACAGGCGGGGCTTTCTTT.

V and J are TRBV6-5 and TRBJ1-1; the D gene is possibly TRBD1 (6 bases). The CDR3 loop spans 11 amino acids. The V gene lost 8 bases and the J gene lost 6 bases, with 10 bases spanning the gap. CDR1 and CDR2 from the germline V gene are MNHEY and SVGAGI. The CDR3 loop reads CASGGAAEAFF. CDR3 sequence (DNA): TGTGCCAGCGGGGGGGCTGCTGAAGCTTTCTTT.

CDR3 in amino acids: CASSPGRGSGDYNEQFF. CDR3 bases: TGTGCCAGCTCACCAGGCCGGGGTAGCGGGGATTACAATGAGCAGTTCTTC. The V gene is TRBV18, the J gene TRBJ2-1, with TRBD2 matching over 8 bases. This CDR3 contains 17 residues. Germline V CDR1 and CDR2: KGHSH, LQKENI. The V segment lost 2 bases and the J segment 4 bases; nucleotides outside the gene matches: 10.

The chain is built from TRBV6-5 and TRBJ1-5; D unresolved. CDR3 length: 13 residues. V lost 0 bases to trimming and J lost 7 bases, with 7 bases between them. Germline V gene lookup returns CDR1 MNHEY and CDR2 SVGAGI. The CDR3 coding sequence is TGTGCCAGCAGTTACTCGAGACAACAGCCCCAGCATTTT. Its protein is CASSYSRQQPQHF.

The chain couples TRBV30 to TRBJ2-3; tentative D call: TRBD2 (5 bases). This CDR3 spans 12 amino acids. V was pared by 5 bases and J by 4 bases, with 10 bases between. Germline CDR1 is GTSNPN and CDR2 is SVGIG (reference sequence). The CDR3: CAWVGVSDTQYF. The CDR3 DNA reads TGTGCCTGGGTCGGGGTCTCAGATACGCAGTATTTT.

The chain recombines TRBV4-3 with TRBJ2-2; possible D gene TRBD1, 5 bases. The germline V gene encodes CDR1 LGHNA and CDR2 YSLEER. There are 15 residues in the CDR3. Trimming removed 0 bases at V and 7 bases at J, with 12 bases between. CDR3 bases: TGCGCCAGCAGCCAAGAATCTAGGGGCGGCGGGGAGCTGTTTTTT. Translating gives CASSQESRGGGELFF.

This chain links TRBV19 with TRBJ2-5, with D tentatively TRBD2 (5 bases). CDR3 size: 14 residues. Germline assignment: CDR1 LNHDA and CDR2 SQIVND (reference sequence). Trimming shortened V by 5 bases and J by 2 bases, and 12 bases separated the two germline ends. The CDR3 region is CASSSARGQETQYF. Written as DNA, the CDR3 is TGTGCCAGTAGTTCAGCCCGGGGACAAGAGACCCAGTACTTC.

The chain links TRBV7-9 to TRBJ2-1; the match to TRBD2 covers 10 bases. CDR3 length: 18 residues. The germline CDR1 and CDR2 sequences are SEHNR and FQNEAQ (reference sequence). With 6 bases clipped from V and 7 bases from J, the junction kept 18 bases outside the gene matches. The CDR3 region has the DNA TGTGCCAGCAGTTTATCGAGCGGGAGGGCCGACGACCCAAATGAGCAGTTCTTC. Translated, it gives CASSLSSGRADDPNEQFF.